These 2 T cell receptor beta chains share one sample of origin, sequenced in a study of shared clonotypes between healthy human individuals. CD45RO negativity and positive selection for CCR7 defined naive CD8 cells, a population that excluded terminally differentiated effector memory CD45RA+ cells. Only in-frame clones appear in the TCRdb table, and some are missing; sequencing was by immunoSEQ multiplex PCR. The sample shows hundreds of thousands of clones, around 96% of them seen only once. Source material: naive CD8+ T cells sorted from blood. The receptors were gathered from a woman aged 25-40 years in good health.

The chain uses TRBV7-2 and TRBJ1-1, with D uncertain. The CDR3 covers 14 residues. Germline V gives CDR1 SGHTA, CDR2 FQGNSA. Trimming removed 1 base at V and 5 bases at J, with 11 bases between. The CDR3: CASSLVAVTTEAFF. In DNA, the CDR3 is TGTGCCAGCAGCTTAGTTGCAGTGACGACTGAAGCTTTCTTT.

This sequence joins TRBV27 and TRBJ2-7; 7 nucleotides align to TRBD2. J lost 2 bases, V lost 4 bases, and 14 bases had no gene match. The CDR3 totals 17 residues. CDR1 MNHEY and CDR2 SMNVEV come from the germline V gene (reference sequence). The CDR3 sequence is CASSSPFSSGDTYEQYF. CDR3 DNA sequence: TGTGCCAGCAGTTCCCCCTTTTCGAGCGGGGATACCTACGAGCAGTACTTC.